This T cell receptor beta chain was recovered during a study of shared clonotypes between healthy human individuals. Turning to this clone: The antigen is undetermined.

The CDR3 loop spans 13 amino acids. V was shortened by 6 bases and J by 8 bases, with 16 bases between the two germline ends. Germline V CDR1 and CDR2: MNHEY, SVGAGI. Study-wide results and caveats: The diversity represented, both genetic and in exposure history, was limited by few donors.

The protocol was immunoSEQ multiplex PCR, while the TCRdb copy is restricted to in-frame clones and leaves out a portion. The sample shows 500,000 to 550,000 clones, roughly 95% of them seen only once. Sample: naive CD4+ T cells sorted from blood. The subset is: CD45RA+ positively selected. This sequence originates from a woman aged 25 to 45 in good health. V and J are TRBV6-5 and TRBJ1-1; no clear D. This chain's CDR3 is CASSQTGGREAFF. For the CDR3, the DNA is TGTGCCAGCAGCCAAACCGGCGGCAGAGAAGCTTTCTTT.